Included here is one TCR beta chain sequence, with context. The V gene end was trimmed by 6 bases and the J gene end by 10 bases; junction bases not matched to a gene: 7. The CDR3 is made up of 13 amino acids. The germline V gene has CDR1 MRHNA and CDR2 SNTAGT. The data derive from a study of radiation and T cells in renal cell carcinoma. Generated by immunoSEQ multiplex PCR, the TCRdb table keeps only in-frame clones and is missing some. This sample has around 23,000 clones, with nearly 55% found just once. Described treatment: treatment-naive control, cytoreductive nephrectomy. The sample in question was tumor tissue, obtained from a patient whose treatment was nephrectomy without radiotherapy. The receptor comes from a human donor with renal cell carcinoma. The chain recombines TRBV6-4 with TRBJ1-5; TRBD1 matches 9 bases. The DNA of the CDR3 is TGTGCCAGCAGCGTGGACAGGGGAGGACCCCAGCATTTT. It is translated as CASSVDRGGPQHF.